Below are 4 T cell receptor beta chains sequenced from a single sample in a study of vaccination effects on CD4 cells after COVID-19. ViraFEST assay sequencing came after antigen-specific CD4+ T cells were expanded with viral peptide pools. After more than 8 days in culture, the CD4+ T cells were isolated. Vaccinated participants had no history of SARS-CoV-2 infection and tested negative for nucleocapsid antibodies. Using immunoSEQ multiplex PCR, the repertoire was profiled, and TCRdb retains in-frame clones only, with some absent. The sample records over 25,000 clones, approximately 72% being singletons. No antigens are known for them. The sequencing used CD4+ T cells from PBMCs cultured with SARS-CoV-2 spike peptides, collected before COVID-19 vaccination. All receptors derive from a human donor who received a COVID-19 vaccine.

The chain has TRBV3-1 (or the pseudogene TRBV3-2) and TRBJ1-2; 9 bases are a match to TRBD1. V shed 3 bases and J 2 bases; nucleotides not matched to a gene: 13. Germline V gives CDR1 LGHDT, CDR2 YNNKEL (reference sequence). The CDR3 length is 18 residues. The CDR3 is CASSHPRDRARGNYGYTF. DNA for the CDR3: TGTGCCAGCAGCCACCCCCGGGACAGGGCCCGGGGAAACTATGGCTACACCTTC.

This clone was counted a few times. The chain combines TRBV27 with TRBJ1-6; D is ambiguous. From germline, CDR1 is MNHEY and CDR2 SMNVEV (reference sequence). CDR3 length: 16 residues. Trimming took 4 bases from V and 11 from J, leaving 21 bases between them. CDR3 DNA: TGTGCCAGCAGTTCCCCTCCCGGGCCTCTATCGCCACCCCTCCACTTT. Residues: CASSSPPGPLSPPLHF.

CDR3 DNA: TGTGCCAAACCCAGTAGCTCCGGGGAGCTGTTTTTT. Translating gives CAKPSSSGELFF. V usage is TRBV6-4 and J usage is TRBJ2-2; D not resolved. The CDR3 is 12 residues long. Looked up from germline, CDR1 is MRHNA and CDR2 is SNTAGT. Trimming left V 10 bases short and J 6 bases short, with 12 bases between.

This clone was seen more than once but under ten times. This rearrangement joins TRBV7-9 to TRBJ2-7, with TRBD2 matching 10 bases. This CDR3 has 17 residues. Germline loops: CDR1 SEHNR, CDR2 FQNEAQ (reference sequence). V shed 5 bases, J shed 0 bases, and the junction held 10 bases outside the gene matches. As DNA, the CDR3 is TGTGCCAGCAGCCTGCTTAGACTAGCGGGCAGCTCCTACGAGCAGTACTTC. Translation gives CASSLLRLAGSSYEQYF.